This entry is about one TCR beta chain. Per the study methods: It was from reference gene primer amplification that nucleated cell counts were estimated. Clones were read by immunoSEQ multiplex PCR, and TCRdb kept only the in-frame ones, dropping some. From that table come the V and J calls and clone size; the DNA was used to work out D and trimming. The repertoire includes 130,000 to 150,000 clones, around four fifths of them detected once, and about 3% sits in the top ten. The data are from a study of blood T cell repertoires in COVID-19. About the study: The United States, Italy and Spain supplied acute and convalescent COVID-19 samples. In each case, the material was cDNA or gDNA derived from T cells, B-cell-depleted T cells, or PBMCs.

The CDR3 loop spans 12 amino acids. Germline lookup yields CDR1 LNHDA and CDR2 SQIVND (reference sequence). V lost 7 bases to trimming and J lost 5 bases; unmatched junction nucleotides: 2. Source material: peripheral blood. The receptor was derived from a woman aged 35 to 49 with active or convalescent COVID-19. The chain employs TRBV19 and TRBJ1-1, with 9 positions matching TRBD1. CDR3 sequence (DNA): TGTGCCAGTAAACAGGGGGCAACTGAAGCTTTCTTT. It yields the protein CASKQGATEAFF.